This T cell receptor (beta chain) was captured in a study of blood T cells in healthy people across ages. Roughly 9.2 milliliters of peripheral blood were drawn from each donor into EDTA-treated tubes. A minimum of 7 million PBMCs was isolated per sample. V lost 6 bases and J 2 bases, leaving 13 bases between the germline ends. The CDR3 has 14 residues. Germline assignment: CDR1 MNHEY and CDR2 SVGEGT. Study results and limitations: Roughly linear age-related decline in beta diversity appeared, significant by age around 38. Whereas aged donors had fewer naive CD4+ cells, long-lived donors had more of them and higher diversity.

As to this clonotype: Its antigen is not known.

It was with a sample-barcoded 5' primer and a J-beta primer mix that a second PCR of roughly 7 to 12 cycles was run. One entry per CDR3 protein, called by TCRdb with MiXCR from the 5' RACE reads. The top ten hold around 32% of the sample, which has 700,000 or so distinct CDR3 sequences, approximately 40% seen once. The receptor was derived from a man aged 80 or over in good health. The chain combines TRBV6-2 or TRBV6-3 with TRBJ1-2; D possibly corresponds to TRBD1 (6 bases). The sample taken for sequencing was blood. CDR3 coding DNA: TGTGCCAGCAGCACCAGACAGGCAAACTATGGCTACACCTTC. The encoded protein is CASSTRQANYGYTF.